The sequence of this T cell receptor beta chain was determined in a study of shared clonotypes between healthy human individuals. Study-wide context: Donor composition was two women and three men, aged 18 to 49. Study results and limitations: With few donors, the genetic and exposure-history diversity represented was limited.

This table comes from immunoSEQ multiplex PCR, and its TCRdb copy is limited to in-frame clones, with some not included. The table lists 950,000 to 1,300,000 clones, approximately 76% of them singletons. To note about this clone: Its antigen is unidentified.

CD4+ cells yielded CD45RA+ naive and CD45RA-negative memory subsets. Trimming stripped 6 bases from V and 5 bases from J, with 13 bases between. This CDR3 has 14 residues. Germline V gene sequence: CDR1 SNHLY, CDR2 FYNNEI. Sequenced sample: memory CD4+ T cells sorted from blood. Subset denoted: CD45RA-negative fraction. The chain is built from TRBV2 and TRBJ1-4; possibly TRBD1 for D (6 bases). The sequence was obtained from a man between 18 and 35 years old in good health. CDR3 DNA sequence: TGTGCCAGCAGGAGGGGGGGTTTCAATGAAAAACTGTTTTTT. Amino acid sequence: CASRRGGFNEKLFF.